What follows are 29 T cell receptor beta chains derived from one specimen sequenced in a study of Ad26.COV2.S vaccination and SARS-CoV-2 variants (TCRdb year 2021). Libraries were prepared through the immunoSEQ multiplex PCR assay. TCRdb re-hosts the immuneACCESS table, in-frame sequences only. Its copies lack some clones; in the studies checked, an unresolved V gene accounts for under half of them, and the cause for the rest is not known. Present in this sample are some 340,000 clones, approximately 86% of which were seen just once. The ten largest account for 1.9% of the sample. The treatment or condition label for this specimen denotes: some 19 received Ad26.COV2.S at low or high dose, single or two shots; 5 received placebo; per-sample allocation not given. For vaccine and placebo recipients, repertoires were sequenced using samples collected on day 63 after the first injection. The sample here was peripheral blood, taken in a trial of Ad26.COV2.S vaccine versus placebo. The receptor set was obtained from a person between 18 and 65 years old who received the Ad26.COV2.S COVID-19 vaccine or a placebo.

The chain combines TRBV19 with TRBJ2-1, with TRBD1 matching 8 bases. This CDR3 is built from 15 residues. V gave up 5 bases and J gave up 1 base; unmatched junction bases: 4. Germline assignment: CDR1 LNHDA and CDR2 SQIVND (reference sequence). In nucleotides, the CDR3 is TGTGCCAGTAGTCTCGGACAGGGTTCCTACAATGAGCAGTTCTTC. This codes for CASSLGQGSYNEQFF.

This chain joins TRBV19 and TRBJ2-2, with TRBD1 as a possible D gene (6 bases). V was cut by 4 bases and J by 2 bases, with 17 bases left in between. The length of the CDR3 is 17 residues. Germline CDR1 LNHDA, CDR2 SQIVND (reference sequence). The CDR3 reads CASSTNRDKFNTGELFF. In DNA, the CDR3 is TGTGCCAGTAGTACCAATCGGGACAAATTCAACACCGGGGAGCTGTTTTTT.

The chain is built from TRBV5-4 and TRBJ1-1; D is uncertain. V dropped 1 base and J dropped 4 bases, with 17 bases sitting between them. The CDR3 totals 16 residues. Germline CDR1 and CDR2: SGHNT and YYREEE (reference sequence). The CDR3 loop is CASSLKSSILSTEAFF. CDR3 DNA: TGTGCCAGCAGCTTGAAGTCTTCGATCCTGAGCACTGAAGCTTTCTTT.

This chain joins TRBV5-4 and TRBJ2-5, with 8 bases matching TRBD2. Germline V gives CDR1 SGHNT, CDR2 YYREEE (reference sequence). With 4 bases clipped from V and 2 bases from J, the junction kept 13 bases outside the gene matches. CDR3 length: 17 amino acids. The CDR3 region has the DNA TGTGCCAGCAGCCCTAACCTCGGGACTAGACGTCAAGAGACCCAGTACTTC. Amino acids: CASSPNLGTRRQETQYF.

This sequence joins TRBV5-4 and TRBJ2-3; 8 nucleotides agree with TRBD2. CDR3 length equals 18 residues. Germline V gene lookup returns CDR1 SGHNT and CDR2 YYREEE (reference sequence). Trimming removed 0 bases from V and 7 bases from J; junction bases left unmatched: 16. CDR3 DNA sequence: TGTGCCAGCAGCTTGGTTAGGGCAAGCGGGGGTAACCAAAATACGCAGTATTTT. It specifies CASSLVRASGGNQNTQYF.

The rearrangement joins TRBV30 to TRBJ2-1, with no clear D. The CDR3 covers 13 residues. Germline V CDR1 and CDR2: GTSNPN, SVGIG (reference sequence). V was pared by 0 bases and J by 7 bases, with 10 bases between. The CDR3 DNA sequence: TGTGCCTGGAGTGTACGGTCGTCTAATGAGCAGTTCTTC. Translated: CAWSVRSSNEQFF. The full variable domain, rest sourced from reference TRBV30 and TRBJ2-1, is SQTIHQWPATLVQPVGSPLSLECTVEGTSNPNLYWYRQAAGRGLQLLFYSVGIGQISSEVPQNLSASRPQDRQFILSSKKLLLSDSGFYLCAWSVRSSNEQFFGPGTRLTVL.

V is TRBV5-1 and J is TRBJ2-2, with 9 bases fitting TRBD1. Per germline, CDR1 SGHRS and CDR2 YFSETQ. V shed 4 bases and J 1 base; nucleotides not matched to a gene: 8. The CDR3 runs 17 residues. DNA for the CDR3: TGCGCCAGCAGCGTGACGCCGGGACAGGGGAACACCGGGGAGCTGTTTTTT. It encodes CASSVTPGQGNTGELFF.

This chain uses TRBV10-3 with TRBJ2-1, with D perhaps TRBD1 (5 bases). This CDR3 has 15 amino acids. CDR1 and CDR2 (germline): ENHRY, SYGVKD. V lost 5 bases to trimming and J lost 4 bases, with 15 bases between them. CDR3: CAISRLNQGYNEQFF. For the CDR3, the DNA is TGTGCCATCAGTCGTTTAAACCAGGGATACAATGAGCAGTTCTTC.

The DNA for the CDR3 is TGTGCCAGCAGTTTCTACCGCGGGACCGGACCCTCTCTAAGGAATAATTCACCCCTCCACTTT. This gives the protein CASSFYRGTGPSLRNNSPLHF. The chain recombines TRBV27 with TRBJ1-6, with D possibly TRBD1 on 5 matching bases. Germline CDR1 is MNHEY and CDR2 is SMNVEV (reference sequence). The CDR3 consists of 21 residues. Trimming shortened V by 3 bases and J by 5 bases, and 29 bases separated the two germline ends.

The V call is TRBV6-6, the J call TRBJ2-1; D is undetermined. V was clipped by 5 bases and J by 2 bases, with 16 bases between them. The germline gives CDR1 MNHNY, CDR2 SVGAGI (reference sequence). The length of the CDR3 is 16 residues. CDR3 residues: CASSRSSQSTYNEQFF. In DNA, the CDR3 is TGTGCCAGCAGTCGAAGTTCACAGTCTACCTACAATGAGCAGTTCTTC.

This chain connects TRBV19 to TRBJ2-2; 7 bases fit TRBD1. Germline V gives CDR1 LNHDA, CDR2 SQIVND (reference sequence). The CDR3 spans 15 residues. The V segment lost 2 bases and the J segment 7 bases; nucleotides outside the gene matches: 7. The CDR3 sequence is CASSIWGQFSGELFF. The CDR3 bases are TGTGCCAGTAGTATATGGGGACAGTTCAGCGGGGAGCTGTTTTTT. The variable domain in full, with the rest retrieved from reference TRBV19 and TRBJ2-2, is DGGITQSPKYLFRKEGQNVTLSCEQNLNHDAMYWYRQDPGQGLRLIYYSQIVNDFQKGDIAEGYSVSREKKESFPLTVTSAQKNPTAFYLCASSIWGQFSGELFFGEGSRLTVL.

The chain is built from TRBV3-1 (or the pseudogene TRBV3-2) and TRBJ2-5; tentative D call: TRBD2 (6 bases). The CDR3 extends over 17 amino acids. The V and J ends lost 1 base and 1 base respectively, with 16 bases between them. CDR1 is LGHDT, CDR2 YNNKEL, per germline (reference sequence). The CDR3 protein is CASSQGWLARPQETQYF. CDR3 DNA: TGTGCCAGCAGCCAAGGATGGCTAGCGAGACCCCAAGAGACCCAGTACTTC.

The chain couples TRBV7-3 to TRBJ2-1; 7 positions match TRBD2. Germline values: CDR1 SGHTA, CDR2 FQGTGA. The CDR3 length is 16 residues. The V segment lost 4 bases and the J segment 0 bases; nucleotides outside the gene matches: 6. The CDR3: CASSSTSILSYNEQFF. DNA for the CDR3: TGTGCCAGCAGCTCGACTAGCATCCTCTCCTACAATGAGCAGTTCTTC. The full variable domain, rest sourced from reference TRBV7-3 and TRBJ2-1, is GAGVSQTPSNKVTEKGKYVELRCDPISGHTALYWYRQSLGQGPEFLIYFQGTGAADDSGLPNDRFFAVRPEGSVSTLKIQRTERGDSAVYLCASSSTSILSYNEQFFGPGTRLTVL.

The chain has TRBV19 and TRBJ1-1; 7 positions match TRBD1. Germline CDR1 reads LNHDA; CDR2 reads SQIVND (reference sequence). The CDR3 consists of 14 residues. With 3 bases clipped from V and 7 bases from J, the junction kept 8 bases outside the gene matches. The CDR3: CASSIPGTALEAFF. In nucleotides, the CDR3 is TGTGCCAGTAGTATTCCCGGGACAGCCCTTGAAGCTTTCTTT.

The chain combines TRBV11-2 with TRBJ1-2, with TRBD1 matching over 9 bases. This CDR3 is built from 19 residues. The germline V gene encodes CDR1 SGHAT and CDR2 FQNNGV. With V trimmed by 5 bases and J by 5 bases, 21 bases remained unmatched. CDR3 sequence (DNA): TGTGCCAGCAGCCATTCTCGGGCTGATCCTCGGACAGGGGTTTATGGCTACACCTTC. This encodes CASSHSRADPRTGVYGYTF.

This chain links TRBV12-5 with TRBJ2-7; 10 positions agree with TRBD1. This CDR3 is 16 amino acids long. The germline CDR1 and CDR2 sequences are LGHNT and FRNRAP. The ends lost 0 bases at V and 2 bases at J; junction bases unmatched: 4. The CDR3 DNA follows: TGTGCTAGTGGTTTGGTAACGACAGGGGGCCCCTACGAGCAGTACTTC. This encodes CASGLVTTGGPYEQYF.

This clone was detected only once. The V gene is TRBV11-2, the J gene TRBJ2-2, with 7 nucleotides matching TRBD1. The CDR3 sequence is 14 residues long. Trimming cost V 2 bases and J 6 bases; bases outside gene matches: 3. Per germline, CDR1 SGHAT and CDR2 FQNNGV. CDR3 in DNA: TGTGCCAGCAGCTTATCCACAGGGGCCGGGGAGCTGTTTTTT. It codes for CASSLSTGAGELFF.

The chain links TRBV6-2 or TRBV6-3 to TRBJ1-1; D remains ambiguous. The CDR3 extends over 16 amino acids. Trimming removed 4 bases at V and 1 base at J, with 16 bases between. In germline, CDR1 is MNHEY, CDR2 SVGEGT. The CDR3 nucleotides are TGTGCCAGCAGTTCCCTTTCAATGATGGCGAACACTGAAGCTTTCTTT. Translated: CASSSLSMMANTEAFF.

V usage is TRBV5-1 and J usage is TRBJ2-3; D possibly corresponds to TRBD1 (5 bases). CDR1 SGHRS and CDR2 YFSETQ come from the germline V gene. The CDR3 loop spans 14 amino acids. V was shortened by 1 base and J by 5 bases, with 11 bases between the two germline ends. CDR3 loop: CASSLSQGLDTQYF. CDR3 nucleotides: TGCGCCAGCAGCTTGTCCCAGGGATTAGATACGCAGTATTTT.

The genes are TRBV12-3 or TRBV12-4 and TRBJ2-4; the D is unclear. The CDR3 length is 11 residues. Trimming removed 5 bases at V and 5 bases at J, with 4 bases between. The CDR3 loop is CASSQENIQYF. CDR3 DNA sequence: TGTGCCAGCAGTCAGGAAAACATTCAGTACTTC.

The chain joins TRBV7-2 to TRBJ1-1; 7 nucleotides align to TRBD1. The V segment lost 4 bases and the J segment 4 bases; nucleotides outside the gene matches: 3. The germline V gene has CDR1 SGHTA and CDR2 FQGNSA. The CDR3 is 13 residues long. The CDR3 nucleotides read TGTGCCAGCAGCTCGCACAGGGGCACTGAAGCTTTCTTT. Protein product: CASSSHRGTEAFF. The variable domain in full, with the rest retrieved from reference TRBV7-2 and TRBJ1-1, is GAGVSQSPSNKVTEKGKDVELRCDPISGHTALYWYRQSLGQGLEFLIYFQGNSAPDKSGLPSDRFSAERTGGSVSTLTIQRTQQEDSAVYLCASSSHRGTEAFFGQGTRLTVV.

This clone was counted between two and nine times. The chain combines TRBV6-4 with TRBJ1-2, with TRBD1 matching over 8 bases. The junction had 7 bases not matched to a gene; V was cut back by 0 bases and J by 7 bases. CDR1 MRHNA and CDR2 SNTAGT come from the germline V gene. The CDR3 loop spans 15 amino acids. CDR3 sequence reads: CASSDSLPGTGGYTF. In DNA form, the CDR3 reads TGTGCCAGCAGTGACTCCCTTCCGGGGACAGGTGGCTACACCTTC.

This clone was found a few times. The chain combines TRBV6-4 with TRBJ2-1; TRBD1 aligns across 7 bases. Germline values: CDR1 MRHNA, CDR2 SNTAGT. The ends lost 2 bases at V and 9 bases at J; junction bases unmatched: 4. The CDR3 consists of 13 residues. CDR3 nucleotides: TGTGCCAGCAGTGACGGGACAGTAGGTGAGCAGTTCTTC. Translated, it gives CASSDGTVGEQFF.

The rearrangement links TRBV5-1 to TRBJ2-3, with TRBD2 identical over 8 bases. The junction had 2 bases not matched to a gene; V was cut back by 5 bases and J by 0 bases. Germline-derived CDR1 and CDR2 are SGHRS and YFSETQ. The CDR3 extends over 14 amino acids. CDR3 in amino acids: CASRLAGSTDTQYF. The CDR3 DNA sequence: TGCGCCAGCAGATTAGCGGGAAGCACAGATACGCAGTATTTT.

V gene TRBV5-1 combines with J gene TRBJ1-5; TRBD1 might be the D (6 bases). Germline loops: CDR1 SGHRS, CDR2 YFSETQ. V was shortened by 0 bases and J by 2 bases, with 18 bases between the two germline ends. CDR3 length: 18 amino acids. The CDR3 DNA reads as TGCGCCAGCAGCTTGGCCACAGGGAGGAAGAGGGGCAATCAGCCCCAGCATTTT. Translation: CASSLATGRKRGNQPQHF.

This rearrangement joins TRBV19 to TRBJ1-6, with 11 bases that match TRBD1. The CDR3 has 17 residues. J lost 7 bases, V lost 9 bases, and 14 bases had no gene match. CDR1 is LNHDA, CDR2 SQIVND, per germline (reference sequence). CDR3 protein: CASRAGQGALRNSPLHF. The CDR3 DNA is TGTGCCAGCCGCGCAGGACAGGGGGCTTTAAGGAATTCACCCCTCCACTTT.

The rearrangement links TRBV24-1 to TRBJ2-1, with TRBD1 matching over 9 bases. There are 11 residues in the CDR3. V dropped 6 bases and J dropped 15; count of bases not matched to a gene: 5. The germline V gene has CDR1 KGHDR and CDR2 SFDVKD. In DNA form, the CDR3 reads TGTGCCACCAGTCCAGGGACAGGGCTGTTCTTC. Protein: CATSPGTGLFF.

The chain couples TRBV19 to TRBJ1-4, with 7 positions matching TRBD1. The CDR3 runs 14 residues. Germline-derived CDR1 and CDR2 are LNHDA and SQIVND (reference sequence). The trim removed 8 bases at V and 10 bases at J, leaving 13 bases unmatched. Here the CDR3 DNA reads TGTGCCAGTTTAACGGGAGGGACAGCTTCAAAACTGTTTTTT. Its protein product is CASLTGGTASKLFF.

The chain recombines TRBV7-2 with TRBJ2-5, with D maybe TRBD2 (5 bases). Germline V gene sequence: CDR1 SGHTA, CDR2 FQGNSA. The CDR3 covers 14 residues. The V end was cut by 0 bases, the J end by 7 bases, with 12 bases between. The CDR3 DNA reads as TGTGCCAGCAGCTTAGCGAGGGATATAAGGACCCAGTACTTC. It is translated as CASSLARDIRTQYF.